This entry lists 16 T cell receptor beta chains sequenced from one sample in a study of blood T cell repertoires in COVID-19. The method was immunoSEQ multiplex PCR; TCRdb's version includes in-frame clones alone and lacks a portion of them. The sample comprises some 500,000 clones, approximately 88% of which are singletons, and 1.8% rests with the top ten. Sequenced: PBMCs or T cells enriched from blood (not recorded which). Receptors were obtained from a woman aged 40 to 55 who had recovered from COVID-19.

The gene calls are TRBV7-2 and TRBJ2-7, with D perhaps matching TRBD1 (6 bases). This CDR3 comprises 16 residues. Germline CDR1 is SGHTA and CDR2 is FQGNSA. The V gene lost 4 bases and the J gene lost 1 base, with 17 bases spanning the gap. The CDR3 nucleotides read TGTGCCAGCAGCTCGATACAGGGACCGGCGTCCTACGAGCAGTACTTC. It codes for CASSSIQGPASYEQYF.

V gene TRBV11-3 combines with J gene TRBJ1-3; D is unclear. CDR1 SGHNT and CDR2 YENEEA come from the germline V gene. The germline V and J ends were trimmed by 8 bases and 4 bases, with 9 bases remaining between them. CDR3 size: 12 residues. The CDR3 loop is CASEGIGNTIYF. The DNA for the CDR3 is TGTGCCAGCGAGGGCATAGGAAACACCATATATTTT.

This clone has just one count. The rearrangement uses TRBV11-2 and TRBJ2-7, with 10 bases fitting TRBD2. This CDR3 is built from 16 residues. Germline-derived CDR1 and CDR2 are SGHAT and FQNNGV. V trimming: 1 base; J trimming: 2 bases; junction bases outside the gene matches: 5. The CDR3 is CASSLGSGRSTYEQYF. In DNA form, the CDR3 reads TGTGCCAGCAGCTTAGGTAGCGGGAGGAGCACCTACGAGCAGTACTTC.

This chain joins TRBV7-9 and TRBJ2-7; TRBD1 agrees at 11 bases. With V trimmed by 5 bases and J by 4 bases, 10 bases remained unmatched. Germline values: CDR1 SEHNR, CDR2 FQNEAQ (reference sequence). The CDR3 has 16 residues. For the CDR3, the DNA is TGTGCCAGCAGCGGAAGTGGTGGGACAGGGGGTTACGAGCAGTACTTC. Its translation: CASSGSGGTGGYEQYF.

The rearrangement joins TRBV20-1 to TRBJ2-3; TRBD2 matches 11 bases. V lost 3 bases, J lost 5 bases, and 7 bases stayed unmatched. The CDR3 has 15 residues. CDR1 is DFQATT and CDR2 is SNEGSKA in the germline V gene (reference sequence). The CDR3 bases are TGCAGTGCTAGTAGCGGGAGGGCATCTGGAGATACGCAGTATTTT. Protein product: CSASSGRASGDTQYF.

The V gene is TRBV7-9, the J gene TRBJ1-5, with 8 bases aligning to TRBD1. Germline CDR1 reads SEHNR; CDR2 reads FQNEAQ (reference sequence). V was clipped by 5 bases and J by 6 bases; unmatched bases: 9. CDR3 length: 15 amino acids. The CDR3 coding sequence is TGTGCCAGCAGCGATACAGGGGGAGGCGGTCAGCCCCAGCATTTT. Protein sequence: CASSDTGGGGQPQHF.

The gene calls are TRBV5-4 and TRBJ1-2; D might be TRBD1 (6 bases). The CDR3 sequence is 14 residues long. Trimming cost V 9 bases and J 3 bases, with 18 bases left between them. Looked up from germline, CDR1 is SGHNT and CDR2 is YYREEE (reference sequence). As DNA, the CDR3 is TGTGCCATTGGGACGGGGGGCGCGGACTATGGCTACACCTTC. Translating it yields CAIGTGGADYGYTF.

The rearrangement links TRBV5-5 to TRBJ2-6; D is perhaps TRBD2 (5 bases). The length of the CDR3 is 17 residues. V was clipped by 5 bases and J by 1 base, with 16 bases between them. Germline V CDR1 and CDR2: SGHKS, YYEKEE (reference sequence). In DNA form, the CDR3 reads TGTGCCAGCAGTCTGGACTGGGGTAGGTCTGGGGCCAACGTCCTGACTTTC. Its protein product is CASSLDWGRSGANVLTF.

In nucleotides, the CDR3 is TGTGCCAGCAGCCGTGACAGTCACAATCAGCCCCAGCATTTT. This gives the protein CASSRDSHNQPQHF. The J gene is TRBJ1-5, the V gene TRBV7-9; the D gene is possibly TRBD1 (5 bases). Germline V gene data show CDR1 as SEHNR and CDR2 as FQNEAQ (reference sequence). The ends were cut back, 5 bases at V and 3 bases at J, with 11 bases in the middle. This CDR3 comprises 14 residues.

The chain recombines TRBV11-2 with TRBJ1-2, with D perhaps TRBD1 (5 bases). V dropped 5 bases and J dropped 5 bases, with 15 bases sitting between them. The CDR3 loop spans 14 amino acids. Germline V CDR1 and CDR2: SGHAT, FQNNGV. The CDR3 loop is CASSSPGGLYGYTF. DNA for the CDR3: TGTGCCAGCAGCAGCCCGGGGGGTCTATATGGCTACACCTTC.

The chain recombines TRBV5-1 with TRBJ1-6; TRBD1 agrees at 8 bases. The CDR3 is 14 residues long. V lost 2 bases to trimming and J lost 6 bases; unmatched junction nucleotides: 1. Germline loops: CDR1 SGHRS, CDR2 YFSETQ. CDR3 amino acids: CASSFDRGNSPLHF. The CDR3 bases are TGCGCCAGCAGCTTCGACAGGGGTAATTCACCCCTCCACTTT.

The CDR3 DNA sequence: TGTGCCAGCAGCGCTCGGGGCACAGGGGTGAACACTGAAGCTTTCTTT. Amino acids: CASSARGTGVNTEAFF. The chain carries TRBV9 and TRBJ1-1; 7 nucleotides align to TRBD1. CDR1 is SGDLS, CDR2 YYNGEE, per germline. Germline trimming cut 3 bases from V and 0 bases from J; bases unmatched to any gene: 8. The CDR3 loop spans 16 amino acids.

The chain carries TRBV6-5 and TRBJ1-2; TRBD1 matches 7 bases. V gave up 11 bases and J gave up 8 bases; unmatched junction bases: 11. CDR3 size: 12 residues. CDR1 and CDR2 (germline): MNHEY, SVGAGI. The CDR3 nucleotides read TGTGCCGGTCGTACAGGGGATCAAGGCTACACCTTC. Residues: CAGRTGDQGYTF.

The chain couples TRBV29-1 to TRBJ2-1; D remains unclear. This CDR3 spans 11 amino acids. Germline CDR1 SQVTM, CDR2 ANQGSEA. Trimming shortened V by 7 bases and J by 5 bases, and 9 bases separated the two germline ends. In DNA, the CDR3 is TGCAGCGCCTCGTCTCACAATGAGCAGTTCTTC. Residues: CSASSHNEQFF.

Remarks on this clone: Other DNA variants within this sample encode the same CDR3. The V call is TRBV9, the J call TRBJ1-1; D gene unclear. V was cut by 0 bases and J by 1 base, with 4 bases left in between. CDR3 length: 13 residues. Per germline, CDR1 SGDLS and CDR2 YYNGEE. DNA of the CDR3: TGTGCCAGCAGCGTAGACAGGAACACTGAAGCTTTCTTT. Amino acid sequence: CASSVDRNTEAFF.

The chain is built from TRBV27 and TRBJ1-2, with 7 bases matching TRBD1. Trimming took 6 bases from V and 4 from J; bases not matched to a gene: 11. CDR1 and CDR2 (germline): MNHEY, SMNVEV (reference sequence). This CDR3 spans 15 amino acids. The CDR3 is CASSRTGTVGYGYTF. The CDR3 nucleotides are TGTGCCAGCAGCCGAACCGGGACAGTTGGCTATGGCTACACCTTC.